The sequence of this T cell receptor beta chain was determined in a study of T cell repertoires in cytomegalovirus infection. Study summary: Indicated by public TCR beta signatures were CMV infection and matching HLA type.

V lost 3 bases and J lost 5, with 15 bases in between. The germline gives CDR1 SGHRS, CDR2 YFSETQ. The CDR3 covers 15 residues. TCRdb reprocessed the reads via MiXCR and lists one record per CDR3 protein. The repertoire holds some 590,000 distinct CDR3 sequences, with almost 40% as singletons. This clonotype has just a few counts. Its target is unknown. The source material was cultured PBMCs, sampled from culture after CMV antigen stimulation. This chain uses TRBV5-1 with TRBJ1-5; D not resolved. This sequence originates from a human donor in good health (CMV status not recorded). Some clones in this sample may be carry-over from other donors' samples. The CDR3 protein is CASSSGEVSDQPQHF. The CDR3 coding sequence is TGCGCCAGCAGCTCCGGTGAGGTATCGGATCAGCCCCAGCATTTT.